These 7 T cell receptor beta chains were sequenced from one sample in a study of T cell responses to AZD1222 COVID-19 vaccine. Using immunoSEQ multiplex PCR, the repertoire was profiled, and TCRdb retains in-frame clones only, with some absent. The sample shows some 100,000 clones, over 75% of them seen only once. Sequenced here: peripheral blood, sampled on day 0 of AZD1222 vaccination. The source of these receptors is an adult in good health.

In this sample, this clone turned up once. This rearrangement joins TRBV9 to TRBJ1-4, with TRBD1 as a possible D gene (5 bases). The CDR3 is made up of 16 amino acids. V lost 3 bases and J lost 0, with 12 bases in between. Germline CDR1 and CDR2: SGDLS and YYNGEE. CDR3 sequence: CASSGHPGATNEKLFF. The CDR3 bases are TGTGCCAGCAGCGGCCACCCGGGGGCAACTAATGAAAAACTGTTTTTT.

The V and J genes are TRBV18 and TRBJ1-2, with 8 bases matching TRBD1. The CDR3 has 14 residues. Germline V gene sequence: CDR1 KGHSH, CDR2 LQKENI. Losses at the gene ends were 8 bases for V and 6 bases for J; bases not matched to a gene: 11. CDR3 coding DNA: TGTGCCAGCGCCCCCCAGGGGGCGCTGGATGGCTACACCTTC. It encodes CASAPQGALDGYTF.

The gene calls are TRBV7-9 and TRBJ1-6; 7 bases line up with TRBD1. Germline V gene data show CDR1 as SEHNR and CDR2 as FQNEAQ (reference sequence). J was trimmed by 7 bases and V by 10 bases; bases with no gene match: 10. The CDR3 spans 14 residues. Here the CDR3 reads CATHGQAINSPLHF. In DNA form, the CDR3 reads TGTGCCACTCACGGACAGGCCATAAATTCACCCCTCCACTTT.

The chain joins TRBV6-2 or TRBV6-3 to TRBJ1-2; no clear D gene. The CDR3 has 14 amino acids. Trimming cost V 4 bases and J 5 bases, with 14 bases left between them. Germline assignment: CDR1 MNHEY and CDR2 SVGEGT. The CDR3: CASSFGEGIYGYTF. The CDR3, as DNA: TGTGCCAGCAGTTTCGGTGAGGGAATATATGGCTACACCTTC.

The chain employs TRBV6-5 and TRBJ1-3; 7 bases agree with TRBD1. CDR3 length: 14 amino acids. V lost 5 bases and J lost 4; bases outside the gene matches: 5. Germline CDR1 and CDR2: MNHEY and SVGAGI. The CDR3 bases are TGTGCCAGCAGTCTCAGGGGGACGGGAAACACCATATATTTT. Its translation is CASSLRGTGNTIYF.

The chain links TRBV5-1 to TRBJ1-6; 8 nucleotides align to TRBD1. The CDR3 has 15 residues. The V segment lost 4 bases and the J segment 9 bases; nucleotides outside the gene matches: 9. The germline V gene encodes CDR1 SGHRS and CDR2 YFSETQ. CDR3 nucleotides: TGCGCCAGCAGCCGCGAGACAGGGGAAGCTTCACCCCTCCACTTT. This codes for CASSRETGEASPLHF.

V and J are TRBV21-1 and TRBJ2-7; the D call TRBD2 from the table was never checked on the DNA. TRBV21-1 is a listed pseudogene. The CDR3 runs to 14 residues. The CDR3 coding sequence is TGTGCCAGCAGCCAGCGGGAGCGCTCCTACGAGCAGTACGTC. Protein sequence: CASSQRERSYEQYV.